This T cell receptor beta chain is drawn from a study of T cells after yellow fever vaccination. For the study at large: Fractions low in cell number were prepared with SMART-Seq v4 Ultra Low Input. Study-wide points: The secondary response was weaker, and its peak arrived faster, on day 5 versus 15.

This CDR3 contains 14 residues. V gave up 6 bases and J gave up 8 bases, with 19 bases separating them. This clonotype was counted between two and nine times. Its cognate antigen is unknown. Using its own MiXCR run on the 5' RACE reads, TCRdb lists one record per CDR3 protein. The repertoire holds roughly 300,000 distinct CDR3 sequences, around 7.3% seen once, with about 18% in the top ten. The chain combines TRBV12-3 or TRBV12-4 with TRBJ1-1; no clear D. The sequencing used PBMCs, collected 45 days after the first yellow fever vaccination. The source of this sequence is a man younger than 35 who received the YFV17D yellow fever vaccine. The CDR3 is CASREHQAKPEAFF. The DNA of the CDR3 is TGTGCCAGCAGGGAACACCAGGCCAAGCCGGAAGCTTTCTTT.